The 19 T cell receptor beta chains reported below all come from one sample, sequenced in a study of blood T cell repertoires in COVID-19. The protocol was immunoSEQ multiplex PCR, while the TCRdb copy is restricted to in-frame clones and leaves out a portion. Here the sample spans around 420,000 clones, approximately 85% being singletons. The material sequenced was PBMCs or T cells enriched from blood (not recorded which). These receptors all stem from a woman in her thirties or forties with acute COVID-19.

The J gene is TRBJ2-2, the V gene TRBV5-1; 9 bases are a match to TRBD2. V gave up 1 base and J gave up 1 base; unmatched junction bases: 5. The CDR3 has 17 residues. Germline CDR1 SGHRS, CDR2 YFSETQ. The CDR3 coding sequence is TGCGCCAGCAGCTTGCTAGCGGGGACAAAGAACACCGGGGAGCTGTTTTTT. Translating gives CASSLLAGTKNTGELFF.

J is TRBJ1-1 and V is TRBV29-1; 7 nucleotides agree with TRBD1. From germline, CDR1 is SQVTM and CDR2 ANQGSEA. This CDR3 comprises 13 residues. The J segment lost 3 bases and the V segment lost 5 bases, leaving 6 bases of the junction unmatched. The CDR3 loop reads CSVTRGPDTEAFF. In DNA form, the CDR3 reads TGCAGCGTTACAAGGGGGCCGGACACTGAAGCTTTCTTT. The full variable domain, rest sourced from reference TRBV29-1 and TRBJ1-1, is SAVISQKPSRDICQRGTSLTIQCQVDSQVTMMFWYRQQPGQSLTLIATANQGSEATYESGFVIDKFPISRPNLTFSTLTVSNMSPEDSSIYLCSVTRGPDTEAFFGQGTRLTVV.

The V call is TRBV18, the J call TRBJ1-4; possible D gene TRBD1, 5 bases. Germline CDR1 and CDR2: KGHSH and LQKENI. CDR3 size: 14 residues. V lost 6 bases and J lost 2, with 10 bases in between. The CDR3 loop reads CASSRQSTNEKLFF. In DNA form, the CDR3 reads TGTGCCAGCTCGCGACAGTCCACTAATGAAAAACTGTTTTTT.

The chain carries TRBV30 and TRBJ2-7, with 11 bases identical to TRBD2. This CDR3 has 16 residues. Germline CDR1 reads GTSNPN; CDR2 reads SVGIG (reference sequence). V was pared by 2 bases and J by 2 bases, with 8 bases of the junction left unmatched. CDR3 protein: CAWSPSLAGGTYEQYF. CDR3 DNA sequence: TGTGCCTGGAGTCCTTCGCTAGCGGGGGGAACCTACGAGCAGTACTTC.

CDR3 nucleotide sequence: TGTGCCAGCAGCCAAGCTATGGGTCTAGCGGAGACCCAGTACTTC. Translation: CASSQAMGLAETQYF. J is TRBJ2-5 and V is TRBV14; D perhaps matches TRBD2 (6 bases). The CDR3 loop spans 15 amino acids. Trimming pared 1 base from V and 5 bases from J, leaving 14 bases between. Germline V gene sequence: CDR1 SGHDN, CDR2 FVKESK.

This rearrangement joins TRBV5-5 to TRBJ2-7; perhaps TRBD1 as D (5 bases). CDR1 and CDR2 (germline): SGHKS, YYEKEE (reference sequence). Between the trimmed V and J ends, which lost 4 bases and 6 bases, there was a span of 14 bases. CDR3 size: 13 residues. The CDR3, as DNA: TGTGCCAGCAGCCCCCAGGGTTTGGGCGAGCAGTACTTC. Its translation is CASSPQGLGEQYF.

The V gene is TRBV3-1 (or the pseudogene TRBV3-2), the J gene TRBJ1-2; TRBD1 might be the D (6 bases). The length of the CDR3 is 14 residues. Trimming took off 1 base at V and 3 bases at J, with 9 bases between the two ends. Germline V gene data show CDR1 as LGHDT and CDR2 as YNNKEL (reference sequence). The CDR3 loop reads CASSQAPGDYGYTF. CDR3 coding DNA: TGTGCCAGCAGCCAAGCCCCAGGGGACTATGGCTACACCTTC.

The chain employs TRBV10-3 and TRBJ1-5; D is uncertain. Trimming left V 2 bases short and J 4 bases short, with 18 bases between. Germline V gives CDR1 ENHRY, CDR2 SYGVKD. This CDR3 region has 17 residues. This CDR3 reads CAISENPPQITNQPQHF. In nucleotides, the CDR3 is TGTGCCATCAGTGAGAACCCGCCACAGATAACTAATCAGCCCCAGCATTTT.

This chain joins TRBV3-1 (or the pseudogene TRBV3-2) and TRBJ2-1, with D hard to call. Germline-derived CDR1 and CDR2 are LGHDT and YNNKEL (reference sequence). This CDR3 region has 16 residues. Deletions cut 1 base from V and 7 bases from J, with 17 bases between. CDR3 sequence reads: CASSQVGRSYGNEQFF. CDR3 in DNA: TGTGCCAGCAGCCAAGTGGGCAGGTCTTACGGTAATGAGCAGTTCTTC.

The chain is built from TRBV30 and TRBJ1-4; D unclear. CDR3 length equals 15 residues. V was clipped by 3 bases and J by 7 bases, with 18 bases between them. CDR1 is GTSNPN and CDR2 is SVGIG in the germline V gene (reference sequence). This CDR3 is CAWSAPMVGGEKLFF. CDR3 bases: TGTGCCTGGAGCGCCCCGATGGTGGGAGGTGAAAAACTGTTTTTT.

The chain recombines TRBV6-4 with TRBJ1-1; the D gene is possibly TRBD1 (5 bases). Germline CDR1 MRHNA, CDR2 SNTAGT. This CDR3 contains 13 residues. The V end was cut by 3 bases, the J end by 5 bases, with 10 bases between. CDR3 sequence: CASSETRGTEAFF. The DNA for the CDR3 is TGTGCCAGCAGTGAAACACGGGGGACTGAAGCTTTCTTT.

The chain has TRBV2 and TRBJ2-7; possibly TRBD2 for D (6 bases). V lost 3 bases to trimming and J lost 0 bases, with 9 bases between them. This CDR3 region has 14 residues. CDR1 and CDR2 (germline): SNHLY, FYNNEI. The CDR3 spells CASSERGASYEQYF. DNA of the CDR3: TGTGCCAGCAGTGAGCGCGGGGCCTCCTACGAGCAGTACTTC.

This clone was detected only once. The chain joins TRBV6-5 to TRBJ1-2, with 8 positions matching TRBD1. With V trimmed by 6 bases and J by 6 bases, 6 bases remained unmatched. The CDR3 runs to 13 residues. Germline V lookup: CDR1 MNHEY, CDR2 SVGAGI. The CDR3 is CASRDYRGDGYTF. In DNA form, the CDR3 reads TGTGCCAGCAGGGACTACAGGGGGGATGGCTACACCTTC.

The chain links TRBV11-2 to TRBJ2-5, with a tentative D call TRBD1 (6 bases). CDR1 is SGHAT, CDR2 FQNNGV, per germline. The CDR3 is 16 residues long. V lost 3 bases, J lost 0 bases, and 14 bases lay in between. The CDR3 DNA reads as TGTGCCAGCAGCTTTGATGGGCAGGGGTACCAAGAGACCCAGTACTTC. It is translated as CASSFDGQGYQETQYF. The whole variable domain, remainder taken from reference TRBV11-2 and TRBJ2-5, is EAGVAQSPRYKIIEKRQSVAFWCNPISGHATLYWYQQILGQGPKLLIQFQNNGVVDDSQLPKDRFSAERLKGVDSTLKIQPAKLEDSAVYLCASSFDGQGYQETQYFGPGTRLLVL.

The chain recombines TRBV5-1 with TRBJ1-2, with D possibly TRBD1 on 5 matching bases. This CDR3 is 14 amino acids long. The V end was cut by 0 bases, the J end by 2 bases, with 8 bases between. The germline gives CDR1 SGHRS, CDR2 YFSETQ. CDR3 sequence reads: CASSLGGLNYGYTF. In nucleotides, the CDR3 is TGCGCCAGCAGCTTGGGGGGCCTCAACTATGGCTACACCTTC.

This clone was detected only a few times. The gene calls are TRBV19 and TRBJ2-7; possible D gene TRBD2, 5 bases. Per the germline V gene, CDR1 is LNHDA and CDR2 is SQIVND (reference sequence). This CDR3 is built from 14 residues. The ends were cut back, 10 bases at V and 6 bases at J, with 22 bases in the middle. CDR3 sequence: CATEGTAGSFEQYF. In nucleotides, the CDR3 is TGTGCCACCGAGGGCACGGCCGGGTCTTTCGAGCAGTACTTC.

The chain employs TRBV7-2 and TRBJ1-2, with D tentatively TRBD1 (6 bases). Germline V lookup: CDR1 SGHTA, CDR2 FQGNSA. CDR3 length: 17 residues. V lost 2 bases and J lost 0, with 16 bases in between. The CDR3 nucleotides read TGTGCCAGCAGCTTAAGTCCTGGGACACCCACTAACTATGGCTACACCTTC. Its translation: CASSLSPGTPTNYGYTF.

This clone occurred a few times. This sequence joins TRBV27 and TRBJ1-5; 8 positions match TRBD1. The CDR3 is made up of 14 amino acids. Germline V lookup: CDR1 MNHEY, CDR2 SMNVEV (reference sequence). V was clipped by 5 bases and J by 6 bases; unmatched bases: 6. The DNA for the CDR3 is TGTGCCAGCAGTCCTGGACAGGGCGGTCAGCCCCAGCATTTT. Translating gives CASSPGQGGQPQHF.

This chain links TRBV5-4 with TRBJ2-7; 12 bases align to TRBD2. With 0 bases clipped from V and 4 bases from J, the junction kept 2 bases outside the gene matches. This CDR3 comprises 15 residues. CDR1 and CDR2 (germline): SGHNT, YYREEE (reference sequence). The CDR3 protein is CASSLGLAGAYEQYF. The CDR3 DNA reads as TGTGCCAGCAGCTTGGGACTAGCGGGGGCGTACGAGCAGTACTTC.